Listed here are 15 T cell receptor beta chains from one sample, sequenced in a study of blood T cell repertoires in COVID-19. Repertoires were generated with immunoSEQ multiplex PCR, while TCRdb's copy carries only in-frame clones and drops some. The data hold over 250,000 clones, with more than 75% observed a single time. Sequencing was performed on PBMCs or T cells enriched from blood (not recorded which). These receptors were obtained from a man aged 55-75 years who had recovered from COVID-19.

The chain combines TRBV3-1 (or the pseudogene TRBV3-2) with TRBJ2-1; 12 nucleotides align to TRBD1. The CDR3 runs to 16 residues. The V and J ends lost 3 bases and 9 bases, in that order; junction bases with no gene match: 9. Germline loops: CDR1 LGHDT, CDR2 YNNKEL (reference sequence). The CDR3 reads CASSQFRDRGLSEQFF. The DNA for the CDR3 is TGTGCCAGCAGCCAGTTCCGGGACAGGGGGCTGAGTGAGCAGTTCTTC.

The chain has TRBV4-2 and TRBJ2-5, with 12 bases that match TRBD2. J gave up 4 bases and V 3 bases, and 3 bases lay outside the gene matches. Germline V lookup: CDR1 LGHNA, CDR2 YNFKEQ. This CDR3 is built from 15 residues. The CDR3 DNA reads TGTGCCAGCAGCCAGGAGACTAGCGGGGGAGAGACCCAGTACTTC. It yields the protein CASSQETSGGETQYF.

V and J are TRBV4-2 and TRBJ2-7; the D gene is possibly TRBD2 (5 bases). CDR1 and CDR2 (germline): LGHNA, YNFKEQ. The CDR3 loop spans 14 amino acids. Trimming stripped 4 bases from V and 2 bases from J, with 12 bases between. CDR3 region: CASSLGTGTYEQYF. The CDR3 DNA reads as TGTGCCAGCAGCCTCGGTACGGGGACCTACGAGCAGTACTTC.

V is TRBV11-3 and J is TRBJ1-2; 7 nucleotides line up with TRBD1. The CDR3 is made up of 14 amino acids. Trimming took 1 base from V and 7 from J; bases not matched to a gene: 6. CDR1 is SGHNT and CDR2 is YENEEA in the germline V gene. The CDR3, as DNA: TGTGCCAGCAGCTTAGGGACGACAGGGTCTGGCTACACCTTC. Protein: CASSLGTTGSGYTF.

The V call is TRBV5-4, the J call TRBJ1-2, with D unresolved. The germline CDR1 and CDR2 sequences are SGHNT and YYREEE (reference sequence). There are 15 residues in the CDR3. V was pared by 2 bases and J by 0 bases, with 11 bases between. CDR3 in amino acids: CASSLGGNPNYGYTF. DNA of the CDR3: TGTGCCAGCAGCTTAGGAGGGAACCCTAACTATGGCTACACCTTC.

The chain recombines TRBV3-1 (or the pseudogene TRBV3-2) with TRBJ1-3; 8 bases match TRBD1. Germline trimming cut 5 bases from V and 6 bases from J; bases unmatched to any gene: 9. This CDR3 has 15 amino acids. Germline-derived CDR1 and CDR2 are LGHDT and YNNKEL (reference sequence). The CDR3, as DNA: TGTGCCAGCAGCTCGTGGGACAGGACGAAAAACACCATATATTTT. Protein sequence: CASSSWDRTKNTIYF.

This rearrangement joins TRBV27 to TRBJ2-7; D gene ambiguous. The CDR3 is made up of 13 amino acids. In germline, CDR1 is MNHEY, CDR2 SMNVEV (reference sequence). V lost 5 bases, J lost 1 base, and 9 bases lay in between. CDR3 protein: CASSGGESYEQYF. DNA for the CDR3: TGTGCCAGCAGTGGCGGAGAATCCTACGAGCAGTACTTC.

J is TRBJ2-5 and V is TRBV10-3; tentative D call: TRBD2 (7 bases). Germline lookup yields CDR1 ENHRY and CDR2 SYGVKD. The germline V and J ends were trimmed by 8 bases and 5 bases, with 18 bases remaining between them. The CDR3 sequence is 14 residues long. In DNA form, the CDR3 reads TGTGCCATCGGGGGGGGCAGGGGTCCGGAGACCCAGTACTTC. It is translated as CAIGGGRGPETQYF.

The V gene is TRBV14, the J gene TRBJ2-7, with 14 bases that match TRBD2. Germline-derived CDR1 and CDR2 are SGHDN and FVKESK. Unmatched junction bases numbered 2, after V lost 4 bases and J lost 3 bases. The CDR3 consists of 15 residues. The CDR3 region is CASSRTSGRSYEQYF. The CDR3 bases are TGTGCCAGCAGCCGGACTAGCGGGAGGAGCTACGAGCAGTACTTC.

The chain links TRBV24-1 to TRBJ2-6; D is undetermined. Trimming cost V 9 bases and J 3 bases, with 8 bases left between them. The germline V gene encodes CDR1 KGHDR and CDR2 SFDVKD. This CDR3 contains 13 residues. The CDR3 DNA reads TGTGCCACCGGAGACGGTGGGGCCAACGTCCTGACTTTC. Its translation is CATGDGGANVLTF.

V is TRBV7-9 and J is TRBJ2-2; D is undetermined. Between the trimmed V and J ends, which lost 4 bases and 0 bases, there was a span of 12 bases. This CDR3 is 16 amino acids long. CDR1 and CDR2 (germline): SEHNR, FQNEAQ (reference sequence). The CDR3 here is CASSSSWLPNTGELFF. The CDR3 DNA is TGTGCCAGCAGCTCATCATGGCTGCCGAACACCGGGGAGCTGTTTTTT.

This clone was observed a single time. The CDR3 spells CASGRGAGVSNQPQHF. DNA for the CDR3: TGTGCCAGCGGACGTGGGGCCGGTGTAAGCAATCAGCCCCAGCATTTT. The gene calls are TRBV27 and TRBJ1-5, with D possibly matching TRBD1 (5 bases). Trimming left V 8 bases short and J 1 base short, with 18 bases between. Germline V gene lookup returns CDR1 MNHEY and CDR2 SMNVEV (reference sequence). This CDR3 has 16 amino acids.

V is TRBV12-2 and J is TRBJ1-1. TRBV12-2 is tagged as a pseudogene. The CDR3 consists of 16 residues. The CDR3, as DNA: TGTGCAAGTCGCTTAGCATCTACGGGGGGCGGCACTGAAGCTTTCTTT. Protein: CASRLASTGGGTEAFF.

The J gene is TRBJ2-1, the V gene TRBV6-1; D may be TRBD2 (6 bases). In germline, CDR1 is MNHNS, CDR2 SASEGT. Trimming pared 3 bases from V and 5 bases from J, leaving 17 bases between. This CDR3 contains 16 residues. For the CDR3, the DNA is TGTGCCAGCAGTGATTGGGGCGGGATTGTCGACAATGAGCAGTTCTTC. It yields the protein CASSDWGGIVDNEQFF.

Worth noting for this clone: An end of the junction does not agree with germline; a read error may underlie this. The chain carries TRBV7-2 and TRBJ2-6; the D gene is possibly TRBD2 (5 bases). From germline, CDR1 is SGHTA and CDR2 FQGNSA. This CDR3 comprises 16 residues. The CDR3 sequence is CASNLLREPGANVLTF. For the CDR3, the DNA is TGTGCCAGCAACTTATTGAGGGAGCCTGGGGCCAACGTCCTGACTTTC.